This T cell receptor gamma chain appears in the sequencing data of a study of gamma delta lymphoproliferative disorders and STAT genes. Study outcomes and limitations: Symptomatic patients lacked Vgamma9-JgammaP and Vdelta2-Ddelta3-Jdelta1 major clones.

TCRdb redid the clone calls on the multiplex PCR reads with CATT. The sample yields 400 to 550 gamma-chain clones, less than 20% seen once. The receptor sequences were amplified from genomic DNA of peripheral blood mononuclear cells. Details on this clone: Its target is not known.

Germline lookup yields CDR1 VENAVY and CDR2 YDSYNSRV. The CDR3 sequence is 14 residues long. Trimming cost V 2 bases and J 0 bases; bases outside gene matches: 4. The TCR comes from a human donor with gamma-delta T-cell large granular lymphocyte leukemia. The sequencing input was blood. The rearrangement joins TRGV8 to TRGJ1 or TRGJ2. TCRdb leaves out the J gene; it was filled in here by matching the DNA to germline. The chain's CDR3 is CATWDNPNYYKKLF. DNA for the CDR3: TGTGCCACCTGGGATAATCCGAATTATTATAAGAAACTCTTT.